The present TCR beta chain was sequenced within a study of beta chain features in type 1 diabetes. Findings and caveats of the study: Significant though moderate, a shortening of TCRB CDR3s appeared in all four CD4+ subsets of Type 1 diabetes patients.

The CDR3 has 11 residues. Looked up from germline, CDR1 is SQVTM and CDR2 is ANQGSEA. V was shortened by 4 bases and J by 1 base, with 4 bases between the two germline ends. On this clone: The antigen is not known.

Every isolated RNA sample was fully reverse transcribed, so sequencing captured expressed TCRB transcripts. The read count averaged approximately 3.3 million across naive, central memory and regulatory T cell samples. Assay: immunoSEQ multiplex PCR; the TCRdb copy retains only in-frame clones and omits some. Among about 260,000 clones listed, approximately 70% were seen once. The chain carries TRBV29-1 and TRBJ1-1, with D unclear. The TCR comes from a man aged 25 to 40 in good health. The sample taken for sequencing was naive CD4+ T cells from blood. The CDR3 loop is CSVVKNTEAFF. Written as DNA, the CDR3 is TGCAGCGTTGTAAAGAACACTGAAGCTTTCTTT.